The source of this T cell receptor (beta chain) is a study of metastatic and nonmetastatic thyroid tumors. How the authors handled the data: Clinicopathological groups differed in CDR3, with these differences serving to build a distant-metastasis classifier for papillary thyroid cancer. TCRdb re-called clones from the PCR reads using MiXCR. TCRdb assigned the V and J calls; the authors' analysis was not used. The sample records roughly 29,000 clones, under 25% being singletons. Germline V gene lookup returns CDR1 SEHNR and CDR2 FQNEAQ (reference sequence). The CDR3 spans 12 residues. V dropped 4 bases and J dropped 8 bases, with 8 bases sitting between them. Until they underwent thyroid surgery, no patient had received any treatment. There are many counts of this clone.

The genes are TRBV7-9 and TRBJ2-2, with no clear D. Material for sequencing was blood. This TCR was recovered from a female donor with papillary thyroid cancer or a benign thyroid nodule (not recorded which). Some clones in this sample may be carry-over from other donors' samples. The CDR3 here is CASSWTRGELFF. CDR3 nucleotide sequence: TGTGCCAGCAGCTGGACCAGGGGGGAGCTGTTTTTT. The full variable domain, its missing parts supplied by reference TRBV7-9 and TRBJ2-2, is DTGVSQNPRHKITKRGQNVTFRCDPISEHNRLYWYRQTLGQGPEFLTYFQNEAQLEKSRLLSDRFSAERPKGSFSTLEIQRTEQGDSAMYLCASSWTRGELFFGEGSRLTVL.